Below, 17 T cell receptor beta chains from the same sample are listed, as sequenced in a study of cytomegalovirus exposure and HLA in healthy donors. PCR was performed using 60 Vbeta and 13 Jbeta primers. Profiled with immunoSEQ multiplex PCR; TCRdb holds only in-frame clones, not every one. This repertoire shows 130,000 to 150,000 clones, under 80% found once; its top ten account for roughly 4.5%. Sequencing input: PBMCs. Every receptor here comes from a man between 18 and 35 years old in good health and CMV-seropositive.

The chain has TRBV5-4 and TRBJ2-5; 10 nucleotides line up with TRBD2. Matching the DNA end better, TRBJ2-7 makes the J call doubtful. This CDR3 region has 16 residues. Germline lookup yields CDR1 SGHNT and CDR2 YYREEE (reference sequence). The CDR3 loop reads CASSLEGTSAYYEQYF. The CDR3 region has the DNA TGTGCCAGCAGCTTGGAAGGGACTAGCGCATACTACGAGCAGTACTTC.

The gene calls are TRBV5-1 and TRBJ2-3, with 8 nucleotides matching TRBD2. This CDR3 spans 15 amino acids. V was pared by 2 bases and J by 2 bases, with 4 bases of the junction left unmatched. Germline loops: CDR1 SGHRS, CDR2 YFSETQ. The CDR3 nucleotides are TGCGCCAGCAGCTTCCTAGCGGGCATCACAGATACGCAGTATTTT. Its translation is CASSFLAGITDTQYF.

The table lists this clone with a few counts. The V gene is TRBV4-2, the J gene TRBJ1-1; TRBD1 matches at 7 bases. CDR1 and CDR2 from the germline V gene are LGHNA and YNFKEQ. Trimming cost V 4 bases and J 7 bases; bases outside gene matches: 9. The CDR3 has 14 amino acids. The CDR3 coding sequence is TGTGCCAGCAGCCTCGGGACAGTAGAGATTGAAGCTTTCTTT. Translation gives CASSLGTVEIEAFF.

J is TRBJ1-1 and V is TRBV18, with D hard to call. The CDR3 totals 13 residues. V lost 6 bases to trimming and J lost 1 base, with 9 bases between them. Germline loops: CDR1 KGHSH, CDR2 LQKENI. The CDR3 spells CASSREGNTEAFF. The CDR3 coding sequence is TGTGCCAGCTCGCGGGAGGGGAACACTGAAGCTTTCTTT.

This chain links TRBV29-1 with TRBJ1-3; TRBD1 aligns across 7 bases. From germline, CDR1 is SQVTM and CDR2 ANQGSEA. The CDR3 has 12 amino acids. CDR3 sequence reads: CNAKDRGNTIYF. CDR3 DNA: TGCAACGCTAAGGACAGGGGAAACACCATATATTTT.

The V call is TRBV30, the J call TRBJ2-3; 7 nucleotides match TRBD2. Per germline, CDR1 GTSNPN and CDR2 SVGIG (reference sequence). The CDR3 covers 14 residues. J was trimmed by 2 bases and V by 2 bases; bases with no gene match: 4. CDR3 sequence: CAWSPSGPTDTQYF. In DNA, the CDR3 is TGTGCCTGGAGTCCTAGCGGTCCCACAGATACGCAGTATTTT.

This clone appeared a few times. This chain links TRBV19 with TRBJ1-2; D gene unclear. Trimming left V 7 bases short and J 5 bases short, with 14 bases between. Germline CDR1 reads LNHDA; CDR2 reads SQIVND (reference sequence). The CDR3 runs 13 residues. CDR3 sequence reads: CASTKPPEYGYTF. CDR3 DNA sequence: TGTGCCAGTACCAAACCCCCAGAATATGGCTACACCTTC.

This sequence joins TRBV5-1 and TRBJ2-5, with a possible D match to TRBD2 (6 bases). The J call may be faulty, since TRBJ2-7 better matches the DNA end. CDR1 and CDR2 (germline): SGHRS, YFSETQ. This CDR3 region has 14 residues. In DNA, the CDR3 is TGCGCCAGCAGCCGGGACTCTTCCACCTACGAGCAGTACTTC. This encodes CASSRDSSTYEQYF.

The J gene is TRBJ2-2, the V gene TRBV7-6; 9 bases align to TRBD1. The CDR3 length is 15 residues. Germline trimming cut 5 bases from V and 6 bases from J; bases unmatched to any gene: 7. Looked up from germline, CDR1 is SGHVS and CDR2 is FNYEAQ. CDR3 region: CASSATGGGPGELFF. The CDR3 region has the DNA TGTGCCAGCAGCGCCACAGGGGGCGGACCCGGGGAGCTGTTTTTT.

The chain is built from TRBV7-2 and TRBJ1-3; no clear D. Germline V gene sequence: CDR1 SGHTA, CDR2 FQGNSA. Between the trimmed V and J ends, which lost 5 bases and 1 base, there was a span of 3 bases. The CDR3 runs to 12 residues. Here the CDR3 DNA reads TGTGCCAGCAGCCCGTCTGGAAACACCATATATTTT. Residues: CASSPSGNTIYF.

The V gene is TRBV6-5, the J gene TRBJ1-2, with D unresolved. The CDR3 extends over 13 amino acids. Germline CDR1 reads MNHEY; CDR2 reads SVGAGI. Trimming shortened V by 0 bases and J by 4 bases, and 6 bases separated the two germline ends. For the CDR3, the DNA is TGTGCCAGCAGTTACTCGAGGGTCTATGGCTACACCTTC. This sequence encodes CASSYSRVYGYTF.

The CDR3 region is CASSLLSGDGYTF. CDR3 sequence (DNA): TGCGCCAGCAGCTTGTTGTCAGGCGATGGCTACACCTTC. J is TRBJ1-2 and V is TRBV5-1; D not resolved. V was clipped by 1 base and J by 6 bases, with 10 bases between them. Germline V gene lookup returns CDR1 SGHRS and CDR2 YFSETQ. This CDR3 contains 13 residues.

The V call is TRBV6-5, the J call TRBJ1-1, with 8 bases lining up with TRBD1. The V segment lost 6 bases and the J segment 11 bases; nucleotides outside the gene matches: 14. This CDR3 spans 14 amino acids. The V gene's germline CDR1 is MNHEY and CDR2 SVGAGI. CDR3 residues: CASRDRHRGSGAFF. CDR3 in DNA: TGTGCCAGCAGAGACCGACACAGGGGGTCGGGGGCTTTCTTT.

In this sample, this clone turned up a few times. This chain uses TRBV5-4 with TRBJ2-1, with 9 bases lining up with TRBD2. With V trimmed by 3 bases and J by 8 bases, 6 bases remained unmatched. Germline lookup yields CDR1 SGHNT and CDR2 YYREEE (reference sequence). The CDR3 length is 14 residues. The CDR3: CASSSGGGADEQFF. The DNA for the CDR3 is TGTGCCAGCAGCTCTGGCGGGGGGGCCGATGAGCAGTTCTTC. The whole variable domain, filled in from reference TRBV5-4 and TRBJ2-1, reads ETGVTQSPTHLIKTRGQQVTLRCSSQSGHNTVSWYQQALGQGPQFIFQYYREEENGRGNFPPRFSGLQFPNYSSELNVNALELDDSALYLCASSSGGGADEQFFGPGTRLTVL.

The chain joins TRBV5-6 to TRBJ1-3; D might be TRBD1 (6 bases). Trimming took off 4 bases at V and 3 bases at J, with 14 bases between the two ends. Germline V gene lookup returns CDR1 SGHDT and CDR2 YYEEEE. The CDR3 is 15 amino acids. The CDR3 DNA reads as TGTGCCAGCAGCGGCCTGTCCAGGGGTGGAAACACCATATATTTT. It codes for CASSGLSRGGNTIYF.

The rearrangement uses TRBV28 and TRBJ1-2, with 7 bases fitting TRBD1. V trimming: 6 bases; J trimming: 3 bases; junction bases outside the gene matches: 1. Looked up from germline, CDR1 is MDHEN and CDR2 is SYDVKM. The CDR3 sequence is 12 residues long. CDR3 amino acids: CASSTGDYGYTF. The CDR3, as DNA: TGTGCCAGCAGCACAGGGGACTATGGCTACACCTTC.

The chain carries TRBV6-1 and TRBJ2-3, with TRBD1 matching over 9 bases. After removal of 2 bases from V and 5 bases from J, the junction contained 5 bases not matched to a gene. Germline V lookup: CDR1 MNHNS, CDR2 SASEGT. This CDR3 comprises 15 residues. CDR3 residues: CASSERDRVQDTQYF. The DNA for the CDR3 is TGTGCCAGCAGTGAAAGGGACAGGGTACAAGATACGCAGTATTTT.